This record looks at one T cell receptor (beta chain) sequence and its context. There is no known antigen for this receptor. No much larger clone is present one base from it, and per-base qualities are unavailable. The immunoSEQ Assay, a bias-controlled multiplex PCR, was used to amplify TCRbeta CDR3 regions from genomic DNA. In the paper's pipeline: Within the assay, amplification of reference gene primers was used to estimate how many nucleated cells each sample contained. To quantify the absolute abundance of each unique TCRbeta CDR3 rearrangement, sequence reads were collapsed and filtered. For each sample, productive Simpson clonality was calculated by taking the square root of Simpson's diversity index across productive rearrangements. TCRdb obtained this table from immuneACCESS and retained in-frame rearrangements with V and J assigned. These tables miss some clones; where compared with another copy, unresolved V genes account for less than half of the shortfall, and the remainder is unexplained. The V and J calls and clone size are taken from that table; D and trimming were inferred from the DNA. This sample gives approximately 270,000 clones in total; about 90% of them show up just once. The top ten hold more than 1% of the sample.

The sample belongs to a study of blood T cell repertoires in COVID-19 (dated by TCRdb to the early 2020s). Turning to the overall study: Samples from collaborators originated in the United States, Italy and Spain and spanned both the acute and convalescent phases of COVID-19. Samples were obtained from the ongoing ImmuneRACE study (first 160 participants) and from roughly 1,300 subjects provided by 6 global collaborators. HLA class I and class II types, where available, came from metadata supplied by the sample provider rather than from assay-based typing. A de-identified subject ID, COVID-19 status, age in years and sex were almost always included in the sample metadata. The prospective study material was composed of cDNA or gDNA derived from T cells, B-cell-depleted T cells, or PBMCs. Subjects who had been exposed to COVID-19, were actively infected with it, or had recovered from it provided the deeply sampled blood TCRbeta repertoires that made up the dataset. The repertoires were released in a freely available public database intended as a resource for research on the immune response to SARS-CoV-2.

On the study overall, not on this receptor specifically: The amount of clinical and demographic metadata varied by source and participant and was provided uncurated.

Enrolling through a virtual design, the prospective study's participants ranged in age from roughly 18 to 89 years and lived across 24 United States geographic areas. Cohort assignment in the prospective study relied on participant-reported clinical history from a screening survey and a study questionnaire. In the prospective study, whole blood, serum and a nasopharyngeal or oropharyngeal swab were collected from each participant by mobile phlebotomists. Prospective study participants could optionally give additional blood draws and questionnaires over an approximately two-month period. Prospective study blood samples were shipped either frozen or at room temperature before DNA extraction. Input material: PBMCs or T cells enriched from blood (not recorded which). The clonotype comes from a human donor in a cohort exposed to, infected with or recovered from COVID-19 (not recorded which). The donor label of this sample is uncertain.

The CDR3 is CASSTSGTGNTEAFF. The base sequence is TGCGCCAGCAGCACGTCCGGGACAGGGAACACTGAAGCTTTCTTT. The chain couples TRBV5-1 to TRBJ1-1; TRBD1 agrees with 8 junctional bases. The CDR3 goes from the cysteine to the phenylalanine over 15 residues. Here the CDR3 DNA is all that survives: 45 bases in frame from base 1. Relative to germline, V is missing 4 bases and J is missing 1 base, with 6 bases of the junction outside any gene match. From a lookup of the germline V gene, CDR1 and CDR2 are SGHRS and YFSETQ.